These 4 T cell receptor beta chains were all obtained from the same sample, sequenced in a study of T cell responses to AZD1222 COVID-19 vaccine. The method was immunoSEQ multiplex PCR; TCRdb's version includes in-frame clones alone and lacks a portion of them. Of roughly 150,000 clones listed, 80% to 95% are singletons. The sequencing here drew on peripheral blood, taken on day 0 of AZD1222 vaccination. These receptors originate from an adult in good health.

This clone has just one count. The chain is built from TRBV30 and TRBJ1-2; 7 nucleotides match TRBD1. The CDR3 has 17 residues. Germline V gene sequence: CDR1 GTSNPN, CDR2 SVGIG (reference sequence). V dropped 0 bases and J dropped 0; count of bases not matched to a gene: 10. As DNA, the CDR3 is TGTGCCTGGAGTGTACGCCCGACAGGGCGAACTAACTATGGCTACACCTTC. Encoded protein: CAWSVRPTGRTNYGYTF. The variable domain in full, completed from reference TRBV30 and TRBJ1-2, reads SQTIHQWPATLVQPVGSPLSLECTVEGTSNPNLYWYRQAAGRGLQLLFYSVGIGQISSEVPQNLSASRPQDRQFILSSKKLLLSDSGFYLCAWSVRPTGRTNYGYTFGSGTRLTVV.

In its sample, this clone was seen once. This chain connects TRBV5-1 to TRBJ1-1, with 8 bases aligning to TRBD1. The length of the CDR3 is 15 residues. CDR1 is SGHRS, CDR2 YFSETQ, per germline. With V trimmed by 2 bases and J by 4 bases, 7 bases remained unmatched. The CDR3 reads CASSFGQGSGTEAFF. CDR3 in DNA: TGCGCCAGCAGCTTCGGACAGGGATCGGGCACTGAAGCTTTCTTT.

CDR3 in DNA: TGTGCCAGCCTTATTTCAGGGGGCTACAATGAGCAGTTCTTC. It encodes CASLISGGYNEQFF. The genes are TRBV6-5 and TRBJ2-1, with 7 positions matching TRBD1. Germline V lookup: CDR1 MNHEY, CDR2 SVGAGI. This CDR3 contains 14 residues. V lost 8 bases and J lost 3; bases outside the gene matches: 7.

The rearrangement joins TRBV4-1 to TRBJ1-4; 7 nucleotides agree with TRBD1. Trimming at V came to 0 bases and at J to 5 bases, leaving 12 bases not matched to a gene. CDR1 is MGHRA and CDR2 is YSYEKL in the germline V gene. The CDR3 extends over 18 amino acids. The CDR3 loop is CASSQEGQYLTPNEKLFF. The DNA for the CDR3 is TGCGCCAGCAGCCAAGAGGGACAGTACCTAACCCCGAATGAAAAACTGTTTTTT.